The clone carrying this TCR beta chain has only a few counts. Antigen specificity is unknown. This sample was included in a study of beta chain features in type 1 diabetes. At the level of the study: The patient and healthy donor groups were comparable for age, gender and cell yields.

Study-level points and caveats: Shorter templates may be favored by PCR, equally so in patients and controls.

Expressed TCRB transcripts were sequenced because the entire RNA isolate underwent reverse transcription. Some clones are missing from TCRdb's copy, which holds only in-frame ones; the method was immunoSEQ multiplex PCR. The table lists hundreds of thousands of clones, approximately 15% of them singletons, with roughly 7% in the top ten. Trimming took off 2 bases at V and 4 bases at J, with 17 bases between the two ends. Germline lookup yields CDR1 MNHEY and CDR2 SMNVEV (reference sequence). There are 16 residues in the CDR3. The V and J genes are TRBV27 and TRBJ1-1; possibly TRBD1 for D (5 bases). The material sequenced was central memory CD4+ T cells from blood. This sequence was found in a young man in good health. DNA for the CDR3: TGTGCCAGCAGTTTAATGGGTCGGGGACGAGGCACTGAAGCTTTCTTT. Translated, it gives CASSLMGRGRGTEAFF.